The T cell receptor (beta chain) described here comes from a study of T cells in Graves' hyperthyroidism and ophthalmopathy. RNA transcripts provided the source from which TCR beta CDR3 regions were amplified. The HTBI primer set was used in a first-round RT-PCR of the TCR CDR3. Each CDR3 protein is one row after TCRdb ran MiXCR on the multiplex PCR reads. The data contain under 600,000 distinct CDR3 sequences, approximately 15% of them singletons. Subjects with ophthalmopathy showed a Clinical Activity Score no lower than 3, a NOSPECS grade no lower than 4, and a duration shorter than 3 months. Clinical symptoms, serum thyroxine and TRAb, thyroid ultrasound and orbital computed tomography were used for the diagnoses. This sample holds PBMCs from about 9.3 ml fresh peripheral blood. CDR1 SEHNR and CDR2 FQNEAQ come from the germline V gene (reference sequence). The CDR3 loop spans 16 amino acids. With 5 bases removed from V and 0 bases from J, the gap between germline ends came to 13 bases.

There are many counts of this clonotype. Its antigen is unknown. Study-wide results and limits: Blood also showed most of the thyroid clonotypes that were expanded above 0.001.

Sequenced: blood. This clonotype originated in a woman aged 40 to 55 with Graves' ophthalmopathy. The chain carries TRBV7-9 and TRBJ2-2, with D possibly matching TRBD1 (5 bases). CDR3 nucleotides: TGTGCCAGCAGCCTCCATGGACACACGAACACCGGGGAGCTGTTTTTT. Its translation: CASSLHGHTNTGELFF.